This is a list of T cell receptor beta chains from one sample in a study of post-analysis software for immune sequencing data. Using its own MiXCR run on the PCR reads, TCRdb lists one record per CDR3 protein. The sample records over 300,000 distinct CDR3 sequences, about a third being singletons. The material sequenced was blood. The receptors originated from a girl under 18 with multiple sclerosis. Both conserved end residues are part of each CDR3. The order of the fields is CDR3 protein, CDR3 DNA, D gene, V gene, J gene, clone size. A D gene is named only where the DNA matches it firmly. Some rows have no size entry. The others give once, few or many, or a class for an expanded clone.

CASSWEQLTDTQYF	TGCGCCAGCAGCTGGGAACAGCTCACAGATACGCAGTATTTT	NA	TRBV5-1	TRBJ2-3	NA
CASSQDRGPRGAFF	TGCGCCAGCAGCCAGGATCGGGGCCCGAGGGGAGCTTTCTTT	NA	TRBV4-3	TRBJ1-1	NA
CASSLGHRGVNTGELFF	TGCGCCAGCAGCTTGGGCCACAGGGGAGTCAACACCGGGGAGCTGTTTTTT	TRBD1	TRBV5-1	TRBJ2-2	NA
CASTSLVGQVDEQYF	TGCGCCAGCACCTCTCTGGTGGGTCAGGTTGACGAGCAGTACTTC	NA	TRBV5-1	TRBJ2-7	NA
CASSGQGAAYEQYF	TGTGCCAGCAGTGGACAGGGGGCAGCCTACGAGCAGTACTTC	TRBD1	TRBV6-1	TRBJ2-7	NA
CASSQDPIGKLYGYTF	TGCGCCAGCAGCCAAGATCCGATAGGGAAACTCTATGGCTACACCTTC	NA	TRBV4-3	TRBJ1-2	few
CASSYFSGGGTGELFF	TGTGCCAGCAGTTACTTTAGCGGGGGGGGGACCGGGGAGCTGTTTTTT	TRBD2	TRBV6-5	TRBJ2-2	NA
CSVEPPDSQETQYF	TGCAGCGTTGAACCGCCGGACAGCCAAGAGACCCAGTACTTC	NA	TRBV29-1	TRBJ2-5	few
CASTWAPAREQYF	TGTGCCAGCACTTGGGCCCCCGCAAGAGAGCAGTACTTC	NA	TRBV6-2/TRBV6-3	TRBJ2-7	NA
CASSLGAGALVTEAFF	TGCGCCAGCAGCTTAGGGGCAGGAGCTCTGGTAACTGAAGCTTTCTTT	NA	TRBV5-1	TRBJ1-1	NA
CASSKGGLLSGANVLTF	TGTGCCAGCAGTAAAGGGGGTTTGCTGTCTGGGGCCAACGTCCTGACTTTC	NA	TRBV6-2/TRBV6-3	TRBJ2-6	NA
CASPGRDNYGYTF	TGTGCCAGCCCCGGGAGGGACAACTATGGCTACACCTTC	NA	TRBV2	TRBJ1-2	once
CASSQEARGTVETQYF	TGTGCCAGCAGCCAAGAGGCCCGGGGGACAGTAGAGACCCAGTACTTC	NA	TRBV3-1	TRBJ2-5	few
CSVVGGDAGNTIYF	TGCAGCGTTGTAGGGGGCGACGCGGGAAACACCATATATTTT	TRBD1	TRBV29-1	TRBJ1-3	NA
CASSLGPDRLGSYNSPLHF	TGTGCCAGCAGCTTAGGCCCGGACCGCCTGGGCTCCTATAATTCACCCCTCCACTTT	NA	TRBV7-6	TRBJ1-6	NA
CASSFSRGDQETQYF	TGCGCCAGCAGCTTCTCCAGGGGGGACCAAGAGACCCAGTACTTC	NA	TRBV5-1	TRBJ2-5	NA
CASSLIGSSYEQYF	TGTGCCAGCAGTTTAATCGGGAGCTCCTACGAGCAGTACTTC	NA	TRBV27	TRBJ2-7	NA
CASSQESWGRNYGYTF	TGCGCCAGCAGCCAAGAGTCTTGGGGGCGAAACTATGGCTACACCTTC	NA	TRBV4-3	TRBJ1-2	few
CASRRSSGANVLTF	TGTGCCAGCAGGAGAAGCTCTGGGGCCAACGTCCTGACTTTC	NA	TRBV6-5	TRBJ2-6	NA
CSASPGQGAGELFF	TGCAGTGCTAGCCCGGGACAGGGGGCCGGGGAGCTGTTTTTT	TRBD1	TRBV20-1	TRBJ2-2	NA
CASSLRNTGELFF	TGTGCCAGCAGCTTGCGGAACACCGGGGAGCTGTTTTTT	NA	TRBV7-2	TRBJ2-2	few
CASSVGQRDNEQFF	TGCGCCAGCAGCGTGGGACAGCGAGACAATGAGCAGTTCTTC	TRBD1	TRBV5-1	TRBJ2-1	NA
CASSLGLNSNQPQHF	TGTGCCAGCAGCTTAGGGCTAAATAGCAATCAGCCCCAGCATTTT	NA	TRBV7-2	TRBJ1-5	NA
CASSLTTGVHSDTQYF	TGTGCCAGCAGCCTAACGACAGGGGTACACTCAGATACGCAGTATTTT	TRBD1	TRBV13	TRBJ2-3	NA
CASSLESGATDTQYF	TGCGCCAGCAGCTTGGAATCCGGGGCCACAGATACGCAGTATTTT	NA	TRBV5-1	TRBJ2-3	NA
CASSYSLVSMAYEQYF	TGTGCCAGCAGTTACTCCTTAGTCAGTATGGCTTACGAGCAGTACTTC	NA	TRBV6-5	TRBJ2-7	few
CASSLPRSGPYNEQFF	TGTGCCAGCAGCCTTCCTCGTAGCGGGCCTTACAATGAGCAGTTCTTC	TRBD2	TRBV28	TRBJ2-1	few
CASSQDGSTQYF	TGCGCCAGCAGCCAAGATGGAAGCACCCAGTACTTC	NA	TRBV4-1	TRBJ2-5	many
CSAPGTPNQDEQYF	TGCAGTGCTCCCGGGACCCCAAACCAGGACGAGCAGTACTTC	NA	TRBV20-1	TRBJ2-7	many
CASSAQGTQGETQYF	TGTGCCAGCAGCGCACAGGGGACGCAGGGAGAGACCCAGTACTTC	TRBD1	TRBV7-3	TRBJ2-5	NA
CASSEEETQYF	TGTGCCAGCTCAGAAGAGGAGACCCAGTACTTC	NA	TRBV2	TRBJ2-5	many
CASSLWGGRTDTQYF	TGCGCCAGCAGCTTGTGGGGGGGGCGCACAGATACGCAGTATTTT	NA	TRBV5-1	TRBJ2-3	NA
CASRAGGVRQPQHF	TGTGCCAGCAGGGCAGGGGGCGTTCGTCAGCCCCAGCATTTT	TRBD1	TRBV6-6	TRBJ1-5	NA
CVSSSTPGRIISNEQFF	TGCGTCAGCAGCTCCACTCCAGGGAGGATAATTAGCAATGAGCAGTTCTTC	NA	TRBV5-1	TRBJ2-1	NA
CASSSQGNNEQFF	TGTGCCAGCAGTTCACAGGGGAACAATGAGCAGTTCTTC	TRBD1	TRBV6-6	TRBJ2-1	NA
CASSSTVDTEAFF	TGTGCCAGCAGCTCGACAGTAGACACTGAAGCTTTCTTT	NA	TRBV13	TRBJ1-1	few
CASSMGGQGRTNEQFF	TGTGCCAGTAGTATGGGGGGACAGGGTAGGACCAATGAGCAGTTCTTC	TRBD1	TRBV19	TRBJ2-1	few
CSELRGGKGNTIYF	TGCAGTGAGTTAAGGGGAGGGAAAGGAAACACCATATATTTT	NA	TRBV20-1	TRBJ1-3	NA
CASSQDGRWRETEAFF	TGTGCCAGCAGCCAAGATGGGAGGTGGCGCGAGACTGAGGCTTTCTTT	NA	TRBV3-1	TRBJ1-1	NA
CAITPGQGITEAFF	TGTGCCATCACCCCGGGACAGGGAATCACTGAAGCTTTCTTT	TRBD1	TRBV10-3	TRBJ1-1	NA
CAWSVRDRLVGYTF	TGTGCCTGGAGTGTACGGGACAGATTAGTTGGCTACACCTTC	TRBD1	TRBV30	TRBJ1-2	few
CASSTTGTSGGGEQFF	TGTGCCAGCAGCACGACTGGGACTAGCGGGGGCGGTGAGCAGTTCTTC	TRBD2	TRBV6-5	TRBJ2-1	NA
CASSLTTGFNQPQHF	TGTGCCAGCAGCCTTACTACAGGGTTCAATCAGCCCCAGCATTTT	NA	TRBV14	TRBJ1-5	NA
CASSSGAGDYGYTF	TGTGCCAGCAGCTCCGGCGCGGGAGACTATGGCTACACCTTC	NA	TRBV9	TRBJ1-2	NA